The 6 T cell receptor beta chains below all came from one sample that was sequenced in a study of blood T cell repertoires in COVID-19. Here immunoSEQ multiplex PCR was the method, and the copy in TCRdb shows in-frame clones only, minus some. The profile covers some 310,000 clones, with around 90% appearing a single time and 1% taken by the ten largest. The sample taken for sequencing was peripheral blood. These receptors originate from a man aged 45-65 years with active or convalescent COVID-19.

V is TRBV6-5 and J is TRBJ2-1; 8 bases agree with TRBD2. V lost 8 bases and J lost 5; bases outside the gene matches: 11. Per the germline V gene, CDR1 is MNHEY and CDR2 is SVGAGI. The CDR3 covers 15 residues. CDR3 DNA sequence: TGTGCCAGCGGACTAGGCGGGGGGCCTAACAATGAGCAGTTCTTC. Encoded protein: CASGLGGGPNNEQFF.

The CDR3 DNA is TGTGCCAGTAGTACGACTAGCGGGAGGGGGGAGACCCAGTACTTC. This translates into CASSTTSGRGETQYF. The rearrangement uses TRBV19 and TRBJ2-5, with 14 bases that match TRBD2. The CDR3 sequence is 15 residues long. The ends lost 4 bases at V and 5 bases at J; junction bases unmatched: 3. Germline-derived CDR1 and CDR2 are LNHDA and SQIVND (reference sequence). The variable domain in full, with the rest retrieved from reference TRBV19 and TRBJ2-5, is DGGITQSPKYLFRKEGQNVTLSCEQNLNHDAMYWYRQDPGQGLRLIYYSQIVNDFQKGDIAEGYSVSREKKESFPLTVTSAQKNPTAFYLCASSTTSGRGETQYFGPGTRLLVL.

In its sample, this clone was seen once. The chain recombines TRBV2 with TRBJ2-7; 9 bases line up with TRBD2. CDR1 is SNHLY and CDR2 is FYNNEI in the germline V gene. The CDR3 sequence is 14 residues long. With 6 bases clipped from V and 0 bases from J, the junction kept 3 bases outside the gene matches. CDR3 in amino acids: CASRRLADSYEQYF. In DNA form, the CDR3 reads TGTGCCAGCAGGAGACTAGCGGACTCCTACGAGCAGTACTTC.

The gene calls are TRBV30 and TRBJ2-5, with a tentative D call TRBD2 (6 bases). CDR3 length: 13 residues. The V and J ends lost 1 base and 1 base respectively, with 7 bases between them. CDR1 is GTSNPN and CDR2 is SVGIG in the germline V gene (reference sequence). Here the CDR3 reads CAWSGGLQETQYF. In DNA form, the CDR3 reads TGTGCCTGGAGTGGGGGACTCCAAGAGACCCAGTACTTC.

This chain joins TRBV30 and TRBJ1-2, with 8 bases lining up with TRBD1. The V and J ends lost 1 base and 2 bases, in that order; junction bases with no gene match: 3. The CDR3 loop spans 14 amino acids. Germline values: CDR1 GTSNPN, CDR2 SVGIG (reference sequence). Here the CDR3 reads CAWSGDRMNYGYTF. The CDR3 DNA follows: TGTGCCTGGAGTGGGGACAGGATGAACTATGGCTACACCTTC.

The genes are TRBV2 and TRBJ1-2; 8 nucleotides line up with TRBD1. In germline, CDR1 is SNHLY, CDR2 FYNNEI. J was trimmed by 6 bases and V by 8 bases; bases with no gene match: 11. The CDR3 totals 14 residues. The CDR3 reads CASRRDRNFDGYTF. CDR3 in DNA: TGTGCCAGCCGGAGGGACAGGAATTTTGATGGCTACACCTTC.